The 30 T cell receptor beta chains listed next were all sequenced from one sample in a study of OX40 agonist ivuxolimab in advanced cancers. Using immunoSEQ multiplex PCR, the repertoire was profiled, and TCRdb retains in-frame clones only, with some absent. The table shows roughly 95,000 clones, with more than 75% occurring only once. Sequencing used CD4+ or CD8+ T cells sorted from blood, obtained in a trial of the OX40 agonist ivuxolimab. All receptors come from an adult with an advanced solid tumor such as melanoma, head and neck, liver or kidney cancer.

The gene calls are TRBV14 and TRBJ1-2, with 7 bases lining up with TRBD1. The length of the CDR3 is 13 residues. From germline, CDR1 is SGHDN and CDR2 FVKESK. Germline trimming cut 4 bases from V and 8 bases from J; bases unmatched to any gene: 7. CDR3 region: CASSRTGAGGYTF. The CDR3 DNA reads TGTGCCAGCAGCCGCACAGGGGCAGGGGGCTACACCTTC.

J is TRBJ1-4 and V is TRBV19; TRBD1 agrees at 7 bases. The CDR3 totals 15 residues. V lost 10 bases, J lost 1 base, and 9 bases stayed unmatched. CDR1 is LNHDA, CDR2 SQIVND, per germline (reference sequence). For the CDR3, the DNA is TGTGCCACCTCCGACAGGGCGGGAACTAATGAAAAACTGTTTTTT. Its protein product is CATSDRAGTNEKLFF.

J is TRBJ2-1 and V is TRBV19; TRBD1 matches 12 bases. V dropped 9 bases and J dropped 7; count of bases not matched to a gene: 10. CDR3 length: 15 amino acids. Germline values: CDR1 LNHDA, CDR2 SQIVND (reference sequence). CDR3 amino acids: CASQSRGQGANEQFF. The CDR3 DNA reads TGTGCCAGCCAGAGTCGGGGACAGGGGGCAAATGAGCAGTTCTTC.

The genes are TRBV28 and TRBJ2-6; D gene uncertain. The V gene's germline CDR1 is MDHEN and CDR2 SYDVKM. Trimming took 5 bases from V and 0 from J, leaving 5 bases between them. This CDR3 spans 14 amino acids. As DNA, the CDR3 is TGTGCCAGCAGTACACACTCTGGGGCCAACGTCCTGACTTTC. This translates into CASSTHSGANVLTF.

The chain joins TRBV5-5 to TRBJ1-1; no definite D call. The CDR3 runs to 13 residues. Trimming removed 0 bases from V and 3 bases from J, with 6 bases in between. CDR1 and CDR2 (germline): SGHKS, YYEKEE (reference sequence). The CDR3 loop reads CASSLVWDTEAFF. CDR3 nucleotides: TGTGCCAGCAGCTTGGTCTGGGACACTGAAGCTTTCTTT.

This chain uses TRBV5-6 with TRBJ2-7; 8 bases are a match to TRBD1. Per germline, CDR1 SGHDT and CDR2 YYEEEE. The CDR3 runs 14 residues. The V segment lost 2 bases and the J segment 2 bases; nucleotides outside the gene matches: 3. The CDR3, as DNA: TGTGCCAGCAGCTTCTTACAGGGGGCCTACGAGCAGTACTTC. It specifies CASSFLQGAYEQYF. The full variable domain, completed using reference TRBV5-6 and TRBJ2-7, is DAGVTQSPTHLIKTRGQQVTLRCSPKSGHDTVSWYQQALGQGPQFIFQYYEEEERQRGNFPDRFSGHQFPNYSSELNVNALLLGDSALYLCASSFLQGAYEQYFGPGTRLTVT.

The chain carries TRBV28 and TRBJ1-2; D is uncertain. The V end was cut by 2 bases, the J end by 2 bases, with 9 bases between. From germline, CDR1 is MDHEN and CDR2 SYDVKM. The CDR3 covers 14 residues. CDR3 amino acids: CASSLTRENYGYTF. The CDR3 coding sequence is TGTGCCAGCAGTTTAACCCGGGAGAACTATGGCTACACCTTC.

The rearrangement uses TRBV5-4 and TRBJ2-7; 8 bases agree with TRBD2. Trimming cost V 1 base and J 4 bases; bases outside gene matches: 7. Germline V CDR1 and CDR2: SGHNT, YYREEE (reference sequence). The CDR3 is made up of 15 amino acids. CDR3 nucleotide sequence: TGTGCCAGCAGCTTGAGCGGGAGTGGAACTTACGAGCAGTACTTC. Residues: CASSLSGSGTYEQYF.

The rearrangement uses TRBV5-1 and TRBJ1-1, with D possibly TRBD1 on 5 matching bases. CDR1 SGHRS and CDR2 YFSETQ come from the germline V gene. The ends were cut back, 5 bases at V and 3 bases at J, with 14 bases in the middle. The CDR3 has 14 amino acids. Written as DNA, the CDR3 is TGCGCCAGCAGAAGAACTCCGGGGGACACTGAAGCTTTCTTT. Translated: CASRRTPGDTEAFF. Full variable domain (rest looked up from reference TRBV5-1 and TRBJ1-1): KAGVTQTPRYLIKTRGQQVTLSCSPISGHRSVSWYQQTPGQGLQFLFEYFSETQRNKGNFPGRFSGRQFSNSRSEMNVSTLELGDSALYLCASRRTPGDTEAFFGQGTRLTVV.

The chain recombines TRBV5-1 with TRBJ2-5, with a tentative D call TRBD1 (6 bases). The J call is doubtful: the DNA matches TRBJ2-7 better. The V gene's germline CDR1 is SGHRS and CDR2 YFSETQ. The CDR3 is made up of 15 amino acids. The CDR3 bases are TGCGCCAGCAGCCCCGTGGGATCCAACAGGGTCGAGCAGTACTTC. This codes for CASSPVGSNRVEQYF.

The J gene is TRBJ2-1, the V gene TRBV2; D unresolved. CDR3 length: 16 amino acids. V dropped 2 bases and J dropped 4 bases, with 15 bases sitting between them. From germline, CDR1 is SNHLY and CDR2 FYNNEI. The CDR3 here is CASSERPPTTYNEQFF. CDR3 coding DNA: TGTGCCAGCAGTGAACGCCCCCCGACGACGTACAATGAGCAGTTCTTC.

The chain recombines TRBV7-9 with TRBJ2-5; D is possibly TRBD2 (7 bases). V gave up 3 bases and J gave up 4 bases, with 9 bases separating them. Germline loops: CDR1 SEHNR, CDR2 FQNEAQ (reference sequence). The CDR3 length is 13 residues. CDR3 nucleotides: TGTGCCAGCAGCTTCGGGGGGCCAGAGACCCAGTACTTC. Translation gives CASSFGGPETQYF.

This chain links TRBV19 with TRBJ2-7; tentative D call: TRBD1 (6 bases). V lost 6 bases and J lost 3, with 18 bases in between. Germline CDR1 reads LNHDA; CDR2 reads SQIVND (reference sequence). This CDR3 contains 15 residues. The CDR3 loop is CASSLGGDPGYEQYF. The CDR3, as DNA: TGTGCCAGTAGCCTAGGGGGTGATCCGGGCTACGAGCAGTACTTC.

This clone showed up just a few times. For the CDR3, the DNA is TGTGCCAGCAGCTTGGGTGGGAGCCCTATAGCAACGCAGTATTTT. This gives the protein CASSLGGSPIATQYF. The V and J genes are TRBV11-2 and TRBJ2-3; D is perhaps TRBD2 (5 bases). V lost 3 bases and J lost 9, with 19 bases in between. CDR3 length equals 15 residues. Germline loops: CDR1 SGHAT, CDR2 FQNNGV. Full variable domain (rest looked up from reference TRBV11-2 and TRBJ2-3): EAGVAQSPRYKIIEKRQSVAFWCNPISGHATLYWYQQILGQGPKLLIQFQNNGVVDDSQLPKDRFSAERLKGVDSTLKIQPAKLEDSAVYLCASSLGGSPIATQYFGPGTRLTVL.

The J gene is TRBJ2-4, the V gene TRBV27; 14 nucleotides match TRBD2. J lost 0 bases, V lost 3 bases, and 7 bases had no gene match. The CDR3 loop spans 19 amino acids. The germline V gene encodes CDR1 MNHEY and CDR2 SMNVEV (reference sequence). The CDR3 DNA reads TGTGCCAGCAGTTTCTATGGACTAGCGGGAGGAGTAGCCAAAAACATTCAGTACTTC. This translates into CASSFYGLAGGVAKNIQYF.

The gene calls are TRBV10-2 and TRBJ1-5; TRBD1 matches 7 bases. The J segment lost 6 bases and the V segment lost 6 bases, leaving 11 bases of the junction unmatched. This CDR3 contains 15 residues. Germline CDR1 WSHSY, CDR2 SAAADI. Here the CDR3 reads CASSTGTASGQPQHF. The CDR3 bases are TGCGCCAGCAGCACCGGGACAGCCTCGGGTCAGCCCCAGCATTTT.

V gene TRBV30 combines with J gene TRBJ2-6; 9 bases align to TRBD1. The CDR3 runs 17 residues. Unmatched junction bases numbered 12, after V lost 5 bases and J lost 4 bases. Germline-derived CDR1 and CDR2 are GTSNPN and SVGIG (reference sequence). The CDR3 sequence is CAWRRDRVLVGANVLTF. CDR3 DNA sequence: TGTGCCTGGCGCCGGGACAGGGTCTTGGTGGGGGCCAACGTCCTGACTTTC.

The chain joins TRBV5-4 to TRBJ1-1, with D possibly TRBD1 on 6 matching bases. V lost 4 bases to trimming and J lost 1 base, with 11 bases between them. This CDR3 is 14 amino acids long. CDR1 and CDR2 from the germline V gene are SGHNT and YYREEE (reference sequence). As DNA, the CDR3 is TGTGCCAGCAGCGCCCCGACAGGGAACACTGAAGCTTTCTTT. Translated: CASSAPTGNTEAFF.

V gene TRBV7-6 combines with J gene TRBJ2-1; 8 bases match TRBD2. V shed 2 bases and J 5 bases; nucleotides not matched to a gene: 5. Looked up from germline, CDR1 is SGHVS and CDR2 is FNYEAQ. The CDR3 has 15 amino acids. CDR3 sequence (DNA): TGTGCCAGCAGCTTATTGACTAGCGCGAACAATGAGCAGTTCTTC. Amino acids: CASSLLTSANNEQFF.

The chain recombines TRBV5-6 with TRBJ2-3; D is unresolved. V was cut by 4 bases and J by 4 bases, with 4 bases left in between. The CDR3 sequence is 11 residues long. Per germline, CDR1 SGHDT and CDR2 YYEEEE. CDR3 sequence (DNA): TGTGCCAGCAGCAAAGCAGATACGCAGTATTTT. Residues: CASSKADTQYF.

This chain uses TRBV6-5 with TRBJ2-7; maybe TRBD1 (6 bases). Germline-derived CDR1 and CDR2 are MNHEY and SVGAGI. The CDR3 covers 13 residues. Between the trimmed V and J ends, which lost 6 bases and 7 bases, there was a span of 16 bases. CDR3 loop: CASRRTASGEQYF. DNA of the CDR3: TGTGCCAGCAGGAGGACAGCCTCTGGGGAGCAGTACTTC.

The J gene is TRBJ2-7, the V gene TRBV7-8; 10 positions agree with TRBD2. The CDR3 runs 15 residues. Germline CDR1 SGHVS, CDR2 FQNEAQ. V shed 2 bases and J 1 base; nucleotides not matched to a gene: 2. CDR3 bases: TGTGCCAGCAGCTTAAGGACTAGCGGATCCTACGAGCAGTACTTC. Translating it yields CASSLRTSGSYEQYF.

The V call is TRBV2, the J call TRBJ2-1; 9 nucleotides match TRBD2. The CDR3 is 14 amino acids. Germline V gene data show CDR1 as SNHLY and CDR2 as FYNNEI. Trimming removed 7 bases from V and 6 bases from J; junction bases left unmatched: 7. CDR3 nucleotides: TGTGCCAGCACGGCGGGAGGGGGTTTCAATGAGCAGTTCTTC. It codes for CASTAGGGFNEQFF.

The genes are TRBV7-9 and TRBJ2-5; either TRBD1 or TRBD2 may fit D (5 bases each). This CDR3 is built from 12 residues. The V end lost 6 bases, the J end lost 4 bases, and 9 bases lay between the germline ends. Germline-derived CDR1 and CDR2 are SEHNR and FQNEAQ (reference sequence). Here the CDR3 reads CASRGEGETQYF. CDR3 sequence (DNA): TGTGCCAGCAGGGGGGAAGGAGAGACCCAGTACTTC. The full variable domain, in which reference TRBV7-9 and TRBJ2-5 provide the parts outside the CDR3, is DTGVSQNPRHKITKRGQNVTFRCDPISEHNRLYWYRQTLGQGPEFLTYFQNEAQLEKSRLLSDRFSAERPKGSFSTLEIQRTEQGDSAMYLCASRGEGETQYFGPGTRLLVL.

This clone appeared once. A much larger clone differs by one base, so this may be a read error. This chain uses TRBV6-5 with TRBJ1-2, with a possible D match to TRBD1 (5 bases). Between the trimmed V and J ends, which lost 7 bases and 3 bases, there was a span of 12 bases. The CDR3 covers 13 residues. Germline V gene lookup returns CDR1 MNHEY and CDR2 SVGAGI. CDR3 in amino acids: CASKRMGHYGYTF. For the CDR3, the DNA is TGTGCCAGCAAACGGATGGGGCACTATGGCTACACCTTC.

The sample holds one count of this clone. The rearrangement joins TRBV9 to TRBJ2-1; D is possibly TRBD1 or TRBD2 (5 bases each). The CDR3 covers 17 residues. Trimming cost V 4 bases and J 12 bases, with 29 bases left between them. Per germline, CDR1 SGDLS and CDR2 YYNGEE. The DNA of the CDR3 is TGTGCCAGCAGCCCCCAAGGGACCAGCGGAATCGCTACAGGGCAGTTCTTC. It translates to CASSPQGTSGIATGQFF.

The rearrangement uses TRBV27 and TRBJ2-7; TRBD2 matches at 16 bases. The CDR3 spans 16 residues. Germline V gene sequence: CDR1 MNHEY, CDR2 SMNVEV (reference sequence). The J segment lost 7 bases and the V segment lost 5 bases, leaving 8 bases of the junction unmatched. The CDR3 loop is CASSLGTSGRAGEQYF. The CDR3 nucleotides are TGTGCCAGCAGTCTAGGGACTAGCGGGAGGGCCGGGGAGCAGTACTTC.

CDR3 nucleotide sequence: TGTGCCAGCAGCCCAGGGGTTTCCTACGAGCAGTACTTC. It encodes CASSPGVSYEQYF. The chain is built from TRBV5-5 and TRBJ2-7; possible D gene TRBD1, 6 bases. The CDR3 has 13 amino acids. Germline V gene data show CDR1 as SGHKS and CDR2 as YYEKEE (reference sequence). V lost 4 bases and J 1 base, leaving 9 bases between the germline ends.

CDR3 DNA: TGTGCCAGCAGTGAAGAGGGTGGGGGGCCTAACTATGGCTACACCTTC. This codes for CASSEEGGGPNYGYTF. This chain connects TRBV6-1 to TRBJ1-2; D perhaps matches TRBD1 (6 bases). The CDR3 runs 16 residues. The V and J ends lost 1 base and 0 bases respectively, with 12 bases between them. CDR1 is MNHNS and CDR2 is SASEGT in the germline V gene.

This clone has only one observation. This chain uses TRBV5-6 with TRBJ1-2; unclear D gene. V lost 4 bases and J 13 bases, leaving 14 bases between the germline ends. Germline assignment: CDR1 SGHDT and CDR2 YYEEEE. The CDR3 spans 11 residues. The CDR3 reads CASSGGPVRTF. CDR3 DNA: TGTGCCAGCAGCGGTGGGCCGGTCCGCACCTTC.